The 14 T cell receptor beta chains reported below all come from one sample, sequenced in a study of early T cells in non-severe SARS-CoV-2 infection. TCRdb itself ran the 5' RACE reads through MiXCR, one entry per CDR3 protein. The table records under 85,000 distinct CDR3 sequences, 12% of them present only once. Sequences were obtained from whole blood. The receptors were sampled from an adult who was a healthcare worker with PCR-confirmed SARS-CoV-2 infection or an uninfected control (not recorded which).

This clonotype was seen many times. J is TRBJ2-1 and V is TRBV4-1; tentatively, D is TRBD1 (6 bases). Germline V lookup: CDR1 MGHRA, CDR2 YSYEKL. Trimming removed 6 bases at V and 15 bases at J, with 21 bases between. The CDR3 length is 13 residues. CDR3 in amino acids: CASSQTVGGPPFF. In nucleotides, the CDR3 is TGCGCCAGCAGTCAAACTGTTGGGGGCCCCCCGTTCTTC.

V is TRBV6-4 and J is TRBJ2-3; maybe TRBD2 (6 bases). V shed 6 bases and J shed 2 bases, with 12 bases lying between them. This CDR3 has 14 amino acids. The germline gives CDR1 MRHNA, CDR2 SNTAGT. CDR3 loop: CASSAGLPTDTQYF. The CDR3 nucleotides read TGTGCCAGCAGCGCGGGACTTCCCACAGATACGCAGTATTTT.

V and J are TRBV5-1 and TRBJ2-5, with TRBD1 matching over 7 bases. CDR3 length equals 13 residues. V trimming: 4 bases; J trimming: 1 base; junction bases outside the gene matches: 1. From germline, CDR1 is SGHRS and CDR2 YFSETQ. CDR3 nucleotides: TGCGCCAGCAGCGGGGACAGCCAAGAGACCCAGTACTTC. It encodes CASSGDSQETQYF.

The rearrangement joins TRBV7-6 to TRBJ2-2; TRBD2 matches at 13 bases. The CDR3 totals 18 residues. Germline CDR1 SGHVS, CDR2 FNYEAQ. V lost 2 bases, J lost 4 bases, and 7 bases stayed unmatched. The CDR3 here is CASSLSPTSGRLTGELFF. CDR3 in DNA: TGTGCCAGCAGCTTATCCCCGACTAGCGGGAGGCTCACCGGGGAGCTGTTTTTT.

V gene TRBV18 combines with J gene TRBJ2-3; D tentatively reads TRBD1 or TRBD2 (5 bases each). The ends were cut back, 4 bases at V and 2 bases at J, with 19 bases in the middle. Germline CDR1 KGHSH, CDR2 LQKENI. The CDR3 sequence is 17 residues long. CDR3 DNA sequence: TGTGCCAGCTCACTTCCTTCCCGGGACCAGTTCACAGATACGCAGTATTTT. Translated: CASSLPSRDQFTDTQYF.

This clonotype has only a few counts. This chain connects TRBV5-4 to TRBJ2-1; possible D gene TRBD2, 6 bases. This CDR3 region has 17 residues. Deletions cut 0 bases from V and 2 bases from J, with 15 bases between. Germline CDR1 SGHNT, CDR2 YYREEE (reference sequence). The CDR3 DNA follows: TGTGCCAGCAGCTTGGCGATTGGGCTAGCGACCTACAATGAGCAGTTCTTC. This translates into CASSLAIGLATYNEQFF.

The chain recombines TRBV7-3 with TRBJ2-1, with 13 bases matching TRBD2. Per germline, CDR1 SGHTA and CDR2 FQGTGA. V shed 3 bases, J shed 6 bases, and the junction held 2 bases outside the gene matches. The CDR3 spans 15 residues. This CDR3 reads CASSLTSGRFNEQFF. The CDR3 nucleotides are TGTGCCAGCAGCTTGACTAGCGGGAGGTTCAATGAGCAGTTCTTC.

The chain is built from TRBV20-1 and TRBJ2-4, with 13 bases fitting TRBD2. The germline V gene encodes CDR1 DFQATT and CDR2 SNEGSKA (reference sequence). This CDR3 contains 17 residues. With 6 bases clipped from V and 3 bases from J, the junction kept 11 bases outside the gene matches. CDR3 sequence reads: CSALAGGQWGGKNIQYF. In nucleotides, the CDR3 is TGCAGTGCACTAGCGGGAGGGCAGTGGGGAGGCAAAAACATTCAGTACTTC.

The chain carries TRBV12-3 or TRBV12-4 and TRBJ2-1; 9 bases match TRBD2. The junction had 3 bases not matched to a gene; V was cut back by 6 bases and J by 0 bases. The CDR3 sequence is 15 residues long. CDR3 DNA: TGTGCCAGCAGGCAAGCGGGGGGCTCCTACAATGAGCAGTTCTTC. Its translation: CASRQAGGSYNEQFF.

This clonotype showed up many times. The rearrangement uses TRBV9 and TRBJ2-2; TRBD1 aligns across 7 bases. The CDR3 sequence is 16 residues long. CDR1 and CDR2 (germline): SGDLS, YYNGEE. V was pared by 3 bases and J by 3 bases, with 8 bases of the junction left unmatched. CDR3 in amino acids: CASSERAGGYTGELFF. The CDR3 region has the DNA TGTGCCAGCAGCGAGAGGGCAGGGGGTTACACCGGGGAGCTGTTTTTT.

The rearrangement uses TRBV12-3 or TRBV12-4 and TRBJ2-1; 8 positions match TRBD2. The ends lost 3 bases at V and 8 bases at J; junction bases unmatched: 9. This CDR3 comprises 15 residues. CDR3 protein: CASSFRFSGNYEQFF. The CDR3 DNA sequence: TGTGCCAGCAGTTTTAGGTTTAGCGGGAACTATGAGCAGTTCTTC.

This clonotype was counted many times. In DNA, the CDR3 is TGTGCCAGCAGCTTGGGACGGACCTACGAGCAGTACTTC. Its translation: CASSLGRTYEQYF. The J gene is TRBJ2-7, the V gene TRBV13; D may match TRBD1 or TRBD2 (5 bases each). Germline V lookup: CDR1 PRHDT, CDR2 FYEKMQ (reference sequence). There are 13 residues in the CDR3. Deletions cut 3 bases from V and 2 bases from J, with 8 bases between.

The genes are TRBV11-2 and TRBJ2-3; TRBD2 agrees at 10 bases. This CDR3 contains 16 residues. Losses at the gene ends were 3 bases for V and 3 bases for J; bases not matched to a gene: 6. Germline-derived CDR1 and CDR2 are SGHAT and FQNNGV. CDR3 in DNA: TGTGCCAGCAGCTTTAGCGGGGGGCGCCAGACAGATACGCAGTATTTT. Translating it yields CASSFSGGRQTDTQYF.

Many counts were recorded for this clonotype. The chain joins TRBV7-2 to TRBJ2-3; possible D gene TRBD2, 6 bases. Trimming took off 5 bases at V and 5 bases at J, with 20 bases between the two ends. CDR1 SGHTA and CDR2 FQGNSA come from the germline V gene. The CDR3 contains 16 residues. The DNA of the CDR3 is TGTGCCAGCAGCACTTCCGGGAGTTCGAGGATAGATACGCAGTATTTT. It translates to CASSTSGSSRIDTQYF.